Listed here are 14 T cell receptor beta chains from one sample, sequenced in a study of blood T cell repertoires in COVID-19. Clones were sequenced by immunoSEQ multiplex PCR, and TCRdb holds only the in-frame ones, with some missing. This sample yields approximately 83,000 clones, of which approximately 86% are seen a single time; 7% to 8% belongs to the top ten. The specimen was peripheral blood. The origin of the receptors is a man between 65 and 85 years old with acute or convalescent COVID-19.

This chain joins TRBV2 and TRBJ1-5, with a possible D match to TRBD1 (5 bases). Trimming stripped 4 bases from V and 4 bases from J, with 11 bases between. The germline gives CDR1 SNHLY, CDR2 FYNNEI. The length of the CDR3 is 14 residues. The DNA of the CDR3 is TGTGCCAGCAGTGGTGACAGCTTAAATCAGCCCCAGCATTTT. Translation gives CASSGDSLNQPQHF.

The chain recombines TRBV29-1 with TRBJ2-1, with 7 bases that match TRBD2. Germline CDR1 and CDR2: SQVTM and ANQGSEA. Trimming removed 3 bases from V and 2 bases from J; junction bases left unmatched: 10. CDR3 length equals 16 residues. Here the CDR3 reads CSVDLRRERAYNEQFF. In DNA, the CDR3 is TGCAGCGTTGATCTCAGGCGGGAGAGGGCCTACAATGAGCAGTTCTTC.

The chain has TRBV21-1 and TRBJ2-7; the listed D gene, TRBD2, was not tested against the DNA. TRBV21-1 is flagged as a pseudogene. CDR3 length equals 13 residues. In DNA, the CDR3 is TGTGCCAGCAGCCGGGAGGACGCCTACGAGCAGTACTTC. Amino acid sequence: CASSREDAYEQYF.

This chain links TRBV29-1 with TRBJ2-1, with D possibly matching TRBD1 (6 bases). CDR1 and CDR2 from the germline V gene are SQVTM and ANQGSEA. This CDR3 is 12 amino acids long. V lost 5 bases and J 5 bases, leaving 10 bases between the germline ends. CDR3 nucleotides: TGCAGCGTTTCCAGGGGTGACAATGAGCAGTTCTTC. It specifies CSVSRGDNEQFF.

The chain uses TRBV6-2 or TRBV6-3 and TRBJ2-7; D unclear. The germline V gene has CDR1 MNHEY and CDR2 SVGEGT. The CDR3 contains 12 residues. V lost 5 bases and J lost 0, with 5 bases in between. The CDR3 DNA reads TGTGCCAGCAGTCCCCTCTCCTACGAGCAGTACTTC. Amino acid sequence: CASSPLSYEQYF.

The V call is TRBV25-1, the J call TRBJ2-7, with D perhaps TRBD1 (5 bases). V gave up 3 bases and J gave up 2 bases, with 8 bases separating them. The CDR3 covers 13 residues. Germline V CDR1 and CDR2: MGHDK, SYGVNS. The CDR3 sequence is CASSEIRAYEQYF. The CDR3 DNA is TGTGCCAGCAGTGAGATCAGGGCCTACGAGCAGTACTTC.

The chain couples TRBV24-1 to TRBJ2-1; 12 nucleotides match TRBD2. The CDR3 extends over 16 amino acids. Per germline, CDR1 KGHDR and CDR2 SFDVKD. Losses at the gene ends were 3 bases for V and 10 bases for J; bases not matched to a gene: 9. The CDR3 reads CATSDLAGGTQWEQFF. CDR3 coding DNA: TGTGCCACCAGTGATCTAGCGGGGGGGACCCAGTGGGAGCAGTTCTTC.

The table lists this clone with a count of one. This CDR3 reads CAWSRDRVDTEAFF. The CDR3 region has the DNA TGTGCCTGGAGCCGGGACAGGGTAGACACTGAAGCTTTCTTT. The V call is TRBV30, the J call TRBJ1-1; 9 nucleotides line up with TRBD1. In germline, CDR1 is GTSNPN, CDR2 SVGIG (reference sequence). Germline trimming cut 3 bases from V and 3 bases from J; bases unmatched to any gene: 5. This CDR3 has 14 residues.

The CDR3 bases are TGTGCCAGCAGCGGGGGGGCCTACAATGAGCAGTTCTTC. It specifies CASSGGAYNEQFF. The J gene is TRBJ2-1, the V gene TRBV9; possible D gene TRBD2, 6 bases. Germline V gives CDR1 SGDLS, CDR2 YYNGEE. The V end was cut by 3 bases, the J end by 2 bases, with 6 bases between. The CDR3 sequence is 13 residues long.

CDR3 in amino acids: CASSPGLGTGFRDNEQFF. CDR3 DNA sequence: TGTGCCAGCTCACCAGGCCTCGGGACAGGGTTTAGGGACAATGAGCAGTTCTTC. The rearrangement uses TRBV18 and TRBJ2-1, with 9 positions matching TRBD1. J was trimmed by 5 bases and V by 2 bases; bases with no gene match: 13. Germline V gene data show CDR1 as KGHSH and CDR2 as LQKENI. The CDR3 runs to 18 residues.

The chain has TRBV30 and TRBJ1-6, with D possibly TRBD1 on 6 matching bases. This CDR3 contains 12 residues. Trimming took 2 bases from V and 10 from J, leaving 9 bases between them. Germline CDR1 GTSNPN, CDR2 SVGIG (reference sequence). DNA for the CDR3: TGTGCCTGGAGTACCCAGGGGTCACCCCTCCACTTT. This codes for CAWSTQGSPLHF. Combining the CDR3 with reference TRBV30 and TRBJ1-6 gives the whole variable domain SQTIHQWPATLVQPVGSPLSLECTVEGTSNPNLYWYRQAAGRGLQLLFYSVGIGQISSEVPQNLSASRPQDRQFILSSKKLLLSDSGFYLCAWSTQGSPLHFGNGTRLTVT.

This clone was found a few times. The chain recombines TRBV5-1 with TRBJ2-3, with D tentatively TRBD2 (6 bases). Germline-derived CDR1 and CDR2 are SGHRS and YFSETQ. Trimming took 0 bases from V and 5 from J, leaving 10 bases between them. CDR3 length: 14 amino acids. CDR3 DNA: TGCGCCAGCAGCTTGGGTCGGGAGCTAGATACGCAGTATTTT. Amino acid sequence: CASSLGRELDTQYF. Complete variable domain (other parts from reference TRBV5-1 and TRBJ2-3): KAGVTQTPRYLIKTRGQQVTLSCSPISGHRSVSWYQQTPGQGLQFLFEYFSETQRNKGNFPGRFSGRQFSNSRSEMNVSTLELGDSALYLCASSLGRELDTQYFGPGTRLTVL.

J is TRBJ2-7 and V is TRBV5-6; D remains unclear. CDR3 length equals 13 residues. The germline CDR1 and CDR2 sequences are SGHDT and YYEEEE. V lost 3 bases and J 3 bases, leaving 10 bases between the germline ends. The CDR3 DNA reads as TGTGCCAGCAGCTCCCAACACCTCTACGAGCAGTACTTC. This gives the protein CASSSQHLYEQYF.

This clone was counted only a few times. The gene calls are TRBV12-3 or TRBV12-4 and TRBJ2-7; maybe TRBD1 (5 bases). Trimming left V 3 bases short and J 12 bases short, with 18 bases between. The CDR3 consists of 13 residues. The CDR3 loop reads CASSFRGPLNRYF. The CDR3 DNA reads as TGTGCCAGCAGTTTTAGGGGTCCTTTAAACAGGTACTTC.